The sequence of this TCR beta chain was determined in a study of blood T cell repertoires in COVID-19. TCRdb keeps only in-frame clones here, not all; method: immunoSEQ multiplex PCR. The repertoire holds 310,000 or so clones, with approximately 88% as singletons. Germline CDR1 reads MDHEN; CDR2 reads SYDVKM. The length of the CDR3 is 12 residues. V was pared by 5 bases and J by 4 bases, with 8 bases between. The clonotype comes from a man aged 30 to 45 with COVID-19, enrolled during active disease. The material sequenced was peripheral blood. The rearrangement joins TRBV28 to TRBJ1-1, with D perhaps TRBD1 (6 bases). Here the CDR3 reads CASSIQGTEAFF. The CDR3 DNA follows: TGTGCCAGCAGTATACAGGGCACTGAAGCTTTCTTT.